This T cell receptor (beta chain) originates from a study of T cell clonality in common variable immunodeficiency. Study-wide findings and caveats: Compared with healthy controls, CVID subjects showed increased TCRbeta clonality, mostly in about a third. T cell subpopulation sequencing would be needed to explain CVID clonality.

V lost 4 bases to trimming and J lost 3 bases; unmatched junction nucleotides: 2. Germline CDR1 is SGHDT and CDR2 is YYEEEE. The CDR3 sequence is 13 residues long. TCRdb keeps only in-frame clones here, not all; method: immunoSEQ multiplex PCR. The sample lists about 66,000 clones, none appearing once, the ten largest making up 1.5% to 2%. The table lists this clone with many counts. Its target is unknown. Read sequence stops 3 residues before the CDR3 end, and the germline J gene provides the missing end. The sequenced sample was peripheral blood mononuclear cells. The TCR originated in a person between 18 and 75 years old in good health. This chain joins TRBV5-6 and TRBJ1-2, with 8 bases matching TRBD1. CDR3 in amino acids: CASSKDRDYGYTF. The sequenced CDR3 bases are TGTGCCAGCAGCAAGGACAGGGACTATGGC.